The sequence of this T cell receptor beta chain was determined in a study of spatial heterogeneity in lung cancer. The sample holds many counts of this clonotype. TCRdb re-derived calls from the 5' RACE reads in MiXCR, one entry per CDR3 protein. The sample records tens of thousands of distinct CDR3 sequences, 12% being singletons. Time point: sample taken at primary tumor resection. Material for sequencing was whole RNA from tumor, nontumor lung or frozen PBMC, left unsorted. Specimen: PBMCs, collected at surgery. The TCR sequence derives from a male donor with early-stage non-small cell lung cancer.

In DNA form, the CDR3 reads TGTGCCTGGAGTATGGGGACAAGTTATACCCTCTATGGCTACACCTTC. Residues: CAWSMGTSYTLYGYTF. The chain joins TRBV30 to TRBJ1-2; weak D call: TRBD1 (6 bases). Trimming pared 2 bases from V and 4 bases from J, leaving 20 bases between. Germline V gene sequence: CDR1 GTSNPN, CDR2 SVGIG (reference sequence). The CDR3 loop spans 16 amino acids.